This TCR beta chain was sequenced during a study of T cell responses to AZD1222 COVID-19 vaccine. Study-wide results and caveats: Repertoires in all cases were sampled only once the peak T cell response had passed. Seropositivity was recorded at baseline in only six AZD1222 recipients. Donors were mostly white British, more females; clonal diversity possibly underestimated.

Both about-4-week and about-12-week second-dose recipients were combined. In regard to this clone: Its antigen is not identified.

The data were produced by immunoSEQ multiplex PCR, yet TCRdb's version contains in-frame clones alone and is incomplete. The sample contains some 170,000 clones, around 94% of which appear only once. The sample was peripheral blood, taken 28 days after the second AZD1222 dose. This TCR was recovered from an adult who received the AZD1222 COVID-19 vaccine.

CDR3 nucleotide sequence: TGCGCCAGCAGTCTGGGACACCACCATCATCAGCCCCAGCATTTT. This gives the protein CASSLGHHHHQPQHF. J is TRBJ1-5 and V is TRBV10-1; TRBD1 might be the D (6 bases). The CDR3 runs to 15 residues. Trimming removed 5 bases at V and 5 bases at J, with 16 bases between. Germline assignment: CDR1 WNHNN and CDR2 SYGVQD (reference sequence).